This TCR beta chain was captured by sequencing in a study of T cell responses to AZD1222 COVID-19 vaccine. The V and J ends lost 4 bases and 2 bases respectively, with 14 bases between them. The CDR3 totals 15 residues. CDR1 and CDR2 from the germline V gene are SGHRS and YFSETQ. Only in-frame clones appear in the TCRdb table, and some are missing; sequencing was by immunoSEQ multiplex PCR. The table has around 180,000 clones, approximately 94% seen once. With respect to this clone: Its antigen is unknown.

Study-wide results and limits: Just six AZD1222 recipients tested seropositive at baseline. In a largely white British group with more females than males, clonal diversity was possibly underestimated.

The source material was peripheral blood, sampled on day 0 of AZD1222 vaccination. The rearrangement links TRBV5-1 to TRBJ2-3; D perhaps matches TRBD1 (6 bases). The source is an adult in good health. CDR3 sequence reads: CASSPPMGATDTQYF. CDR3 bases: TGCGCCAGCAGCCCACCCATGGGGGCCACAGATACGCAGTATTTT.